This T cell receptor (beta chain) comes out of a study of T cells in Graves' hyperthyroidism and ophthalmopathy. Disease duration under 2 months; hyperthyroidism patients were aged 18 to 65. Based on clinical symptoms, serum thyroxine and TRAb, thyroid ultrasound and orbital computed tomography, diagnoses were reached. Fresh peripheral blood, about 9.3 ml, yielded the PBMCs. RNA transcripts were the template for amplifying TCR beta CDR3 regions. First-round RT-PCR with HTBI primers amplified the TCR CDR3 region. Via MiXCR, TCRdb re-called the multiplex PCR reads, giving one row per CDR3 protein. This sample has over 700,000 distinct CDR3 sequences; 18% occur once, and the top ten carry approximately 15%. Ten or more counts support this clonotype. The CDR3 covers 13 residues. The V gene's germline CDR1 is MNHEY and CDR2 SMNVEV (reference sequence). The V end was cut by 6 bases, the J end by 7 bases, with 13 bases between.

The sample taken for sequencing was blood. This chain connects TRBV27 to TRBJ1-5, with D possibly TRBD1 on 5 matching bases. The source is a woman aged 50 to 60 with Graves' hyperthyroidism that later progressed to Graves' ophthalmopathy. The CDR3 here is CASSHGAGQPQHF. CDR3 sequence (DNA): TGTGCCAGCAGCCATGGGGCAGGGCAGCCCCAGCATTTT.